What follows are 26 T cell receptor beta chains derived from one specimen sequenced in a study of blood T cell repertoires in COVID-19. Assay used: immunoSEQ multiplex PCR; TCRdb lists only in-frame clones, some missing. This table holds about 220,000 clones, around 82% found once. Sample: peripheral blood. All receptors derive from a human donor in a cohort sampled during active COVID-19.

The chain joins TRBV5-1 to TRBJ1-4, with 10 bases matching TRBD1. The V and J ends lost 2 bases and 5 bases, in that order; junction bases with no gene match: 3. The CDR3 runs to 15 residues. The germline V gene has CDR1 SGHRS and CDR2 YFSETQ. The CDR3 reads CASSLAGQGNEKLFF. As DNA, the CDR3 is TGCGCCAGCAGCTTAGCGGGACAGGGGAATGAAAAACTGTTTTTT.

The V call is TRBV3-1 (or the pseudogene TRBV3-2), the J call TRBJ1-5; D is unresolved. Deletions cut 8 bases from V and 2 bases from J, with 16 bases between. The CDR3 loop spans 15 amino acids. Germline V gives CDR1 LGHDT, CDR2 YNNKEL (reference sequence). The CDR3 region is CASSTSGLGNQPQHF. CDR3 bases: TGTGCCAGCTCAACCAGCGGTCTCGGCAATCAGCCCCAGCATTTT.

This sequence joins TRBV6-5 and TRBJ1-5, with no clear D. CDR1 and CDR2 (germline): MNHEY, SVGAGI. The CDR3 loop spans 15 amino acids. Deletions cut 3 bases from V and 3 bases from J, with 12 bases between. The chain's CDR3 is CASSYGSDSNQPQHF. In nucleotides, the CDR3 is TGTGCCAGCAGTTATGGGTCCGACTCCAATCAGCCCCAGCATTTT.

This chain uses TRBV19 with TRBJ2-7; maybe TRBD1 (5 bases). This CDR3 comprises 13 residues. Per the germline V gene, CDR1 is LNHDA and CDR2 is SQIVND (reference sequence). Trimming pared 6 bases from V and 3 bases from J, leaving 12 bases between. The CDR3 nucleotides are TGTGCCAGTAGCTTGGGGCGAGGCTACGAGCAGTACTTC. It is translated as CASSLGRGYEQYF.

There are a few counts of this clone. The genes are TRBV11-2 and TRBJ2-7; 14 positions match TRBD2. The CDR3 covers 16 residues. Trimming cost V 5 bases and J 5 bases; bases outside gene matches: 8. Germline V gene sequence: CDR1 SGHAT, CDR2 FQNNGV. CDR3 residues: CASSIGLAGGQDEQYF. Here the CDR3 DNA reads TGTGCCAGCAGCATCGGACTAGCGGGAGGACAAGACGAGCAGTACTTC.

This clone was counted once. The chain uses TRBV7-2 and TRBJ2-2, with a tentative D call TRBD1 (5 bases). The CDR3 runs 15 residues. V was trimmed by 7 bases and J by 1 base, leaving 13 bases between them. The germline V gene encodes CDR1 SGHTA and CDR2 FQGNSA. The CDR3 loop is CASNFETVNTGELFF. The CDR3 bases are TGTGCCAGCAACTTTGAGACAGTGAACACCGGGGAGCTGTTTTTT. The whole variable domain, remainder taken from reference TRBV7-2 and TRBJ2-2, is GAGVSQSPSNKVTEKGKDVELRCDPISGHTALYWYRQSLGQGLEFLIYFQGNSAPDKSGLPSDRFSAERTGGSVSTLTIQRTQQEDSAVYLCASNFETVNTGELFFGEGSRLTVL.

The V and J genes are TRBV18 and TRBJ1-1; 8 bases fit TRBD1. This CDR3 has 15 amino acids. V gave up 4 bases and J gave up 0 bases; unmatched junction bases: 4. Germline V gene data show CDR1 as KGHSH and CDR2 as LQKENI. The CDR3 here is CASSRGQGLNTEAFF. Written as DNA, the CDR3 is TGTGCCAGCTCACGTGGACAGGGATTGAACACTGAAGCTTTCTTT.

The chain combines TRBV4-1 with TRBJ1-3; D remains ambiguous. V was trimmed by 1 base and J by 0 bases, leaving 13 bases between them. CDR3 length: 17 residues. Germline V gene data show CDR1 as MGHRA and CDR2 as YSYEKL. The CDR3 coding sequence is TGCGCCAGCAGCCAAGGAGTGGGCAGGCGCTCTGGAAACACCATATATTTT. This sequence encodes CASSQGVGRRSGNTIYF.

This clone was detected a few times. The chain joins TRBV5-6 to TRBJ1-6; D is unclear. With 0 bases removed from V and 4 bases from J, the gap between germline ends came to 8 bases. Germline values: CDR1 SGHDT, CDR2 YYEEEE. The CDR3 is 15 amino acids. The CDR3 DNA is TGTGCCAGCAGCTTGGGACACACTTATAATTCACCCCTCCACTTT. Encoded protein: CASSLGHTYNSPLHF.

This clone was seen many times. The CDR3 reads CASSSGFRQETQYF. CDR3 DNA sequence: TGCGCCAGCAGTTCGGGTTTTCGCCAAGAGACCCAGTACTTC. The chain carries TRBV5-1 and TRBJ2-5; D not certain. CDR1 is SGHRS, CDR2 YFSETQ, per germline. The V end was cut by 5 bases, the J end by 1 base, with 12 bases between. The CDR3 loop spans 14 amino acids.

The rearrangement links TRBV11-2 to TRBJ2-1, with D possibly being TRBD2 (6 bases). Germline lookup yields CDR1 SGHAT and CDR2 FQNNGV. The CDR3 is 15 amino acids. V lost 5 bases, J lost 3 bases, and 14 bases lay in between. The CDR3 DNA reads TGTGCCAGCAGCCCTACGGGACTCCGCTACAATGAGCAGTTCTTC. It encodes CASSPTGLRYNEQFF.

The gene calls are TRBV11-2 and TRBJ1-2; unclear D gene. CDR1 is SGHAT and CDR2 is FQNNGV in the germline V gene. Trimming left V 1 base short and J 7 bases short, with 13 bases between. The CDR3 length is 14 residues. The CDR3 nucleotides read TGTGCCAGCAGCTTAGTCGGCGGGAAGGCTGGCTACACCTTC. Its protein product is CASSLVGGKAGYTF.

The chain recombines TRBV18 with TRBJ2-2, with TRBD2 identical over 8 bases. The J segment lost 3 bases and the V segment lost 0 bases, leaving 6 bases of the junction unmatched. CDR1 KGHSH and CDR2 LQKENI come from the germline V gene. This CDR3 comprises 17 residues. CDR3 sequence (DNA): TGTGCCAGCTCACCACCTATCGGGGGGGACTACACCGGGGAGCTGTTTTTT. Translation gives CASSPPIGGDYTGELFF.

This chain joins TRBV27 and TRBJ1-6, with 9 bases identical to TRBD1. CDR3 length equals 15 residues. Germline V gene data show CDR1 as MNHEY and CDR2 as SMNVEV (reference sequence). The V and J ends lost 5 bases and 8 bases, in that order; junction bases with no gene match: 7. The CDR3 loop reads CASSLYGTGYSPLHF. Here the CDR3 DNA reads TGTGCCAGCAGTCTTTACGGGACAGGGTATTCACCCCTCCACTTT.

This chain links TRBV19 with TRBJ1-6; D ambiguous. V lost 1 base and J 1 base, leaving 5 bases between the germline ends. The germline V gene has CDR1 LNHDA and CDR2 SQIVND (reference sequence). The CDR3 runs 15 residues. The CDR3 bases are TGTGCCAGTAGTATAGGAGGATCCTATAATTCACCCCTCCACTTT. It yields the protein CASSIGGSYNSPLHF.

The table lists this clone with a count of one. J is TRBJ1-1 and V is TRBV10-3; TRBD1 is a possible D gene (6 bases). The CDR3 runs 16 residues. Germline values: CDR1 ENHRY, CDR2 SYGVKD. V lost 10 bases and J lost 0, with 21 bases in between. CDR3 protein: CATTPRDTNLNTEAFF. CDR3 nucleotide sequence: TGTGCCACCACCCCCCGGGACACGAACTTGAACACTGAAGCTTTCTTT.

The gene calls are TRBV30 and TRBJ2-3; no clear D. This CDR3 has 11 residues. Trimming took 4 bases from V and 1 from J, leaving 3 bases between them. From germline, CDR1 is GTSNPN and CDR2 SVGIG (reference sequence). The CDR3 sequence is CAWTGTDTQYF. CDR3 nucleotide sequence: TGTGCCTGGACGGGCACAGATACGCAGTATTTT.

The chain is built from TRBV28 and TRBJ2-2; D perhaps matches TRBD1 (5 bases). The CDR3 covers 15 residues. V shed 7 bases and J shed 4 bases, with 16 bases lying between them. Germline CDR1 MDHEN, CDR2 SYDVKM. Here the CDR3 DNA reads TGTGCCAGCACCGAGCCCAGGGTGGGCACCGGGGAGCTGTTTTTT. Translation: CASTEPRVGTGELFF.

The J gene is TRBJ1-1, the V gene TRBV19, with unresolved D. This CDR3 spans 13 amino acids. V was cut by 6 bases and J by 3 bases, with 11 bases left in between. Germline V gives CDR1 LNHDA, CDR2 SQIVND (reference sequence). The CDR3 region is CASSTGRYTEAFF. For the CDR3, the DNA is TGTGCCAGTAGCACTGGGAGGTACACTGAAGCTTTCTTT.

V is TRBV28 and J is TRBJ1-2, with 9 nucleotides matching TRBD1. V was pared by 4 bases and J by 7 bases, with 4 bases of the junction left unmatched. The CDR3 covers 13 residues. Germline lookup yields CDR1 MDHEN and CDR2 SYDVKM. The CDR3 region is CASSSQGALGYTF. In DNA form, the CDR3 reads TGTGCCAGCAGTTCACAGGGGGCGCTTGGCTACACCTTC.

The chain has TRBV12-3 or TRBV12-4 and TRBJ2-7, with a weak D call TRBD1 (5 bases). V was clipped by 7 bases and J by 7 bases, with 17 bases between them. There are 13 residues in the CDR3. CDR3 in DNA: TGTGCCAGCAAGGCCCCACCAGGGCGGGAGCAGTACTTC. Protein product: CASKAPPGREQYF.

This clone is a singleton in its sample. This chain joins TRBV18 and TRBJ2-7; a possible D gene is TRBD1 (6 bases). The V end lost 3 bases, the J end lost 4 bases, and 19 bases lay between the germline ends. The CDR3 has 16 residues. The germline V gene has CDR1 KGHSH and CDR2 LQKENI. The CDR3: CASSPKQGQLLYEQYF. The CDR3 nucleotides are TGTGCCAGCTCACCGAAACAGGGTCAACTTCTATACGAGCAGTACTTC.

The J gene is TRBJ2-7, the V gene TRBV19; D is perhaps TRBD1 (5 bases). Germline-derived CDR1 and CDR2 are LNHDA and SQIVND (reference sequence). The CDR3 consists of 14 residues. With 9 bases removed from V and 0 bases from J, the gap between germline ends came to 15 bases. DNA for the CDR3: TGTGCCAGGGGGCCGATGACCCCCTCCTACGAGCAGTACTTC. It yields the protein CARGPMTPSYEQYF. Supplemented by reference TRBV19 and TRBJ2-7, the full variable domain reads DGGITQSPKYLFRKEGQNVTLSCEQNLNHDAMYWYRQDPGQGLRLIYYSQIVNDFQKGDIAEGYSVSREKKESFPLTVTSAQKNPTAFYLCARGPMTPSYEQYFGPGTRLTVT.

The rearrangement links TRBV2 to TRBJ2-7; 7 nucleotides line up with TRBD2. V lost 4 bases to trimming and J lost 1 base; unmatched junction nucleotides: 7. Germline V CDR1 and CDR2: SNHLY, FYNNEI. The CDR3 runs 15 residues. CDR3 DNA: TGTGCCAGCAGTGTCCCTAGCGGTCAATCCTACGAGCAGTACTTC. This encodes CASSVPSGQSYEQYF.

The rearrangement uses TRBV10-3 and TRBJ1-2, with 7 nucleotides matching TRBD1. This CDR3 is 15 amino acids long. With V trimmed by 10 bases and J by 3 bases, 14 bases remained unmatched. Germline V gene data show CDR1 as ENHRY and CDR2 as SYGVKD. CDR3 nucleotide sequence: TGTGCCACACACCTCGCTAGTACAGGGGACTATGGCTACACCTTC. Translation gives CATHLASTGDYGYTF.

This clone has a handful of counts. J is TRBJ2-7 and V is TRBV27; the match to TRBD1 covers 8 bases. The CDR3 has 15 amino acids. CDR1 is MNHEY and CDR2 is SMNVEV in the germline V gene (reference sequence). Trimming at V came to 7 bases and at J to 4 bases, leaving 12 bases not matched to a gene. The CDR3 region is CASTTRQGWRYEQYF. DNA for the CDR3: TGTGCCAGCACGACTCGACAGGGGTGGAGGTACGAGCAGTACTTC.